This entry lists 29 T cell receptor beta chains sequenced from one sample in a study of shared clonotypes between healthy human individuals. Naive CD8 cells comprised CD45RO-negative, CCR7-positively selected cells, excluding terminally differentiated effector memory CD45RA+ cells. Assay: immunoSEQ multiplex PCR; the TCRdb copy retains only in-frame clones and omits some. The table has some 1,900,000 clones, about 95% seen once. The sample was naive CD8+ T cells sorted from blood. The receptor set was obtained from a man younger than 35 in good health.

The V and J genes are TRBV27 and TRBJ2-1; D assignment may be TRBD1 or TRBD2 (5 bases each). Trimming left V 3 bases short and J 7 bases short, with 10 bases between. This CDR3 comprises 13 residues. Germline CDR1 is MNHEY and CDR2 is SMNVEV (reference sequence). The DNA for the CDR3 is TGTGCCAGCAGTTTTGGGGGTTTTAATGAGCAGTTCTTC. This sequence encodes CASSFGGFNEQFF.

The chain links TRBV13 to TRBJ1-3, with a tentative D call TRBD1 (6 bases). This CDR3 region has 18 residues. V was cut by 5 bases and J by 0 bases, with 20 bases left in between. Germline V gene lookup returns CDR1 PRHDT and CDR2 FYEKMQ (reference sequence). Here the CDR3 DNA reads TGTGCCAGCAGCCGTTCCCGGGACACCCTAAGCTCTGGAAACACCATATATTTT. This codes for CASSRSRDTLSSGNTIYF.

The genes are TRBV5-1 and TRBJ2-3; tentative D call: TRBD1 (6 bases). The CDR3 runs to 15 residues. Trimming took 7 bases from V and 0 from J, leaving 15 bases between them. In germline, CDR1 is SGHRS, CDR2 YFSETQ. The CDR3 is CASGDISASTDTQYF. The CDR3 nucleotides read TGCGCCAGCGGGGACATAAGTGCTAGCACAGATACGCAGTATTTT.

The CDR3 loop is CATSTGEGNTIYF. The CDR3 DNA reads TGTGCCACCAGCACAGGGGAAGGAAACACCATATATTTT. This sequence joins TRBV15 and TRBJ1-3; tentatively, D is TRBD1 (6 bases). CDR3 size: 13 residues. Looked up from germline, CDR1 is LNHNV and CDR2 is YYDKDF (reference sequence). V gave up 4 bases and J gave up 4 bases, with 8 bases separating them.

The V and J genes are TRBV6-1 and TRBJ2-1; 10 bases agree with TRBD1. This CDR3 has 17 amino acids. The junction had 7 bases not matched to a gene; V was cut back by 2 bases and J by 3 bases. Germline V gene lookup returns CDR1 MNHNS and CDR2 SASEGT. In DNA form, the CDR3 reads TGTGCCAGCAGTGAACTTAGGGGACAGGGGATCTACAATGAGCAGTTCTTC. It specifies CASSELRGQGIYNEQFF.

The V and J genes are TRBV2 and TRBJ1-2; D perhaps matches TRBD1 (6 bases). V dropped 6 bases and J dropped 5 bases, with 10 bases sitting between them. The CDR3 extends over 12 amino acids. Per germline, CDR1 SNHLY and CDR2 FYNNEI. The chain's CDR3 is CASRDDRYGYTF. In DNA, the CDR3 is TGTGCCAGCAGGGACGACAGGTATGGCTACACCTTC.

The chain combines TRBV6-6 with TRBJ2-7; 7 nucleotides agree with TRBD1. CDR3 size: 11 residues. The germline V gene has CDR1 MNHNY and CDR2 SVGAGI (reference sequence). The ends lost 6 bases at V and 6 bases at J; junction bases unmatched: 2. This CDR3 reads CASRSGGEQYF. For the CDR3, the DNA is TGTGCCAGCAGGTCAGGGGGCGAGCAGTACTTC.

V gene TRBV5-6 combines with J gene TRBJ1-1, with TRBD1 matching 7 bases. Germline V gene data show CDR1 as SGHDT and CDR2 as YYEEEE. V dropped 4 bases and J dropped 5; count of bases not matched to a gene: 23. The CDR3 spans 19 residues. The CDR3 here is CASSNIFQTGTNWRTEAFF. The CDR3 DNA reads TGTGCCAGCAGCAACATCTTCCAGACAGGGACCAATTGGCGGACTGAAGCTTTCTTT.

This chain joins TRBV6-5 and TRBJ1-6, with 7 bases matching TRBD1. The CDR3 extends over 14 amino acids. Germline V gene data show CDR1 as MNHEY and CDR2 as SVGAGI. Trimming cost V 7 bases and J 10 bases; bases outside gene matches: 10. The CDR3 spells CASTIAQGLSPLHF. The CDR3 bases are TGTGCCAGCACCATAGCACAGGGGCTCTCACCCCTCCACTTT.

The rearrangement joins TRBV5-1 to TRBJ2-7, with a possible D match to TRBD2 (6 bases). Germline values: CDR1 SGHRS, CDR2 YFSETQ. This CDR3 is built from 17 residues. V lost 4 bases and J lost 2, with 22 bases in between. This chain's CDR3 is CASSPRGPPAGTYEQYF. In nucleotides, the CDR3 is TGCGCCAGCAGCCCCCGGGGTCCGCCAGCGGGCACCTACGAGCAGTACTTC.

This rearrangement joins TRBV5-1 to TRBJ2-7; D perhaps matches TRBD1 (6 bases). The CDR3 length is 14 residues. V gave up 3 bases and J gave up 2 bases, with 12 bases separating them. The germline CDR1 and CDR2 sequences are SGHRS and YFSETQ. The CDR3 loop is CASSWTGTTYEQYF. CDR3 nucleotides: TGCGCCAGCAGCTGGACCGGGACAACCTACGAGCAGTACTTC.

The chain recombines TRBV7-9 with TRBJ1-1, with TRBD1 matching over 9 bases. Trimming took 0 bases from V and 0 from J; bases not matched to a gene: 5. This CDR3 has 17 residues. Germline V CDR1 and CDR2: SEHNR, FQNEAQ (reference sequence). The CDR3: CASSLAIGQGLNTEAFF. CDR3 in DNA: TGTGCCAGCAGCTTAGCCATCGGACAGGGGTTGAACACTGAAGCTTTCTTT.

As for this clone: Distinct nucleotide sequences in the sample also encode this CDR3. V usage is TRBV7-9 and J usage is TRBJ2-1, with 8 bases matching TRBD1. Germline V gives CDR1 SEHNR, CDR2 FQNEAQ (reference sequence). This CDR3 contains 13 residues. V gave up 5 bases and J gave up 6 bases; unmatched junction bases: 3. The CDR3 reads CASSPTGVNEQFF. CDR3 nucleotides: TGTGCCAGCAGCCCGACAGGGGTCAATGAGCAGTTCTTC.

The chain links TRBV18 to TRBJ1-1; weak D call: TRBD1 (5 bases). Trimming took off 6 bases at V and 0 bases at J, with 20 bases between the two ends. The CDR3 runs to 17 residues. The germline V gene has CDR1 KGHSH and CDR2 LQKENI. CDR3 protein: CASSQRRRDLMNTEAFF. Here the CDR3 DNA reads TGTGCCAGCTCGCAGCGTCGCAGGGACCTCATGAACACTGAAGCTTTCTTT.

The chain employs TRBV30 and TRBJ2-1; 8 nucleotides line up with TRBD1. CDR1 is GTSNPN, CDR2 SVGIG, per germline (reference sequence). With V trimmed by 5 bases and J by 4 bases, 16 bases remained unmatched. The CDR3 consists of 17 residues. The chain's CDR3 is CAWEGVEGQGLYNEQFF. CDR3 DNA sequence: TGTGCCTGGGAGGGGGTGGAAGGACAGGGTCTTTACAATGAGCAGTTCTTC.

For this clone: Other DNA sequences in the same sample also yield this CDR3. The CDR3 sequence is CASSQDWAPEQYF. The DNA for the CDR3 is TGCGCCAGCAGCCAAGACTGGGCACCCGAGCAGTACTTC. The gene calls are TRBV4-1 and TRBJ2-7, with D hard to call. Germline V CDR1 and CDR2: MGHRA, YSYEKL. The ends were cut back, 0 bases at V and 6 bases at J, with 9 bases in the middle. The CDR3 spans 13 residues.

The chain joins TRBV5-1 to TRBJ1-2; 10 nucleotides agree with TRBD1. The CDR3 loop spans 15 amino acids. CDR1 and CDR2 (germline): SGHRS, YFSETQ. The V segment lost 4 bases and the J segment 4 bases; nucleotides outside the gene matches: 7. This CDR3 is CASSPGQGGSYGYTF. The CDR3 bases are TGCGCCAGCAGCCCCGGACAGGGGGGGAGCTATGGCTACACCTTC.

Of note for this clone: The same CDR3 is also encoded by other DNA sequences in this sample. This rearrangement joins TRBV27 to TRBJ2-2; the D is unclear. Germline loops: CDR1 MNHEY, CDR2 SMNVEV (reference sequence). CDR3 length: 13 residues. The ends were cut back, 2 bases at V and 5 bases at J, with 6 bases in the middle. CDR3 in amino acids: CASSLAPTGELFF. The CDR3 nucleotides read TGTGCCAGCAGTTTAGCTCCGACCGGGGAGCTGTTTTTT.

In DNA, the CDR3 is TGTGCCAGCAGCAACCGGGACTACGGCTACAATGAGCAGTTCTTC. As protein: CASSNRDYGYNEQFF. V usage is TRBV11-2 and J usage is TRBJ2-1, with 7 bases matching TRBD2. Trimming at V came to 5 bases and at J to 3 bases, leaving 7 bases not matched to a gene. The CDR3 consists of 15 residues. Looked up from germline, CDR1 is SGHAT and CDR2 is FQNNGV.

A few counts support this clone. The J gene is TRBJ1-5, the V gene TRBV7-9; possibly TRBD1 for D (5 bases). Germline CDR1 and CDR2: SEHNR and FQNEAQ (reference sequence). The V and J ends lost 6 bases and 8 bases respectively, with 17 bases between them. CDR3 size: 14 residues. CDR3 sequence (DNA): TGTGCCAGCAGTTTGGGGCCGCTGGTTGAGCCCCAGCATTTT. Residues: CASSLGPLVEPQHF.

This chain joins TRBV27 and TRBJ2-1; D gene unclear. The germline V gene has CDR1 MNHEY and CDR2 SMNVEV (reference sequence). V was cut by 4 bases and J by 5 bases, with 6 bases left in between. This CDR3 has 12 residues. CDR3 in DNA: TGTGCCAGCAGTTCCAGTCACAATGAGCAGTTCTTC. Translation gives CASSSSHNEQFF.

The chain has TRBV5-6 and TRBJ1-2, with D uncertain. V was trimmed by 1 base and J by 0 bases, leaving 10 bases between them. The CDR3 consists of 15 residues. The germline CDR1 and CDR2 sequences are SGHDT and YYEEEE. The CDR3 region is CASSLSYAPNYGYTF. CDR3 coding DNA: TGTGCCAGCAGCTTGAGCTACGCTCCTAACTATGGCTACACCTTC.

In DNA, the CDR3 is TGTGCCATCCTCAACCTTATGGCGGGACCTGAGCAGTTCTTC. Its translation: CAILNLMAGPEQFF. The chain links TRBV10-3 to TRBJ2-1; a weak D match, TRBD2 (6 bases). Trimming removed 8 bases from V and 9 bases from J, with 20 bases in between. Germline V gene sequence: CDR1 ENHRY, CDR2 SYGVKD. The CDR3 length is 14 residues.

V is TRBV5-1 and J is TRBJ2-5, with TRBD2 matching 7 bases. There are 14 residues in the CDR3. Trimming removed 2 bases from V and 5 bases from J; junction bases left unmatched: 6. Looked up from germline, CDR1 is SGHRS and CDR2 is YFSETQ. CDR3 DNA sequence: TGCGCCAGCAGCTTTGAGCGGGGAGAGGAGACCCAGTACTTC. Its protein is CASSFERGEETQYF.

The chain couples TRBV6-5 to TRBJ1-1; D perhaps matches TRBD1 (5 bases). In germline, CDR1 is MNHEY, CDR2 SVGAGI. Trimming took 3 bases from V and 4 from J, leaving 18 bases between them. The CDR3 loop spans 16 amino acids. The CDR3 is CASSYTPMGLITEAFF. CDR3 bases: TGTGCCAGCAGTTATACTCCGATGGGGCTGATCACTGAAGCTTTCTTT.

On this clone: Other DNA sequences from this sample encode an identical CDR3 as well. This sequence joins TRBV6-5 and TRBJ2-3; D is perhaps TRBD1 (5 bases). Germline CDR1 MNHEY, CDR2 SVGAGI. This CDR3 region has 13 residues. V lost 3 bases and J lost 6, with 10 bases in between. This CDR3 is CASSYGPGDTQYF. CDR3 nucleotides: TGTGCCAGCAGTTATGGGCCAGGGGATACGCAGTATTTT.

As for this clone: The same CDR3 is also encoded by other DNA sequences in this sample. The rearrangement links TRBV9 to TRBJ2-7; D is ambiguous. Trimming removed 0 bases from V and 0 bases from J, with 7 bases in between. Germline lookup yields CDR1 SGDLS and CDR2 YYNGEE. This CDR3 has 14 amino acids. The CDR3 spells CASSVGGVSYEQYF. Here the CDR3 DNA reads TGTGCCAGCAGCGTAGGGGGTGTCTCCTACGAGCAGTACTTC. Together with reference TRBV9 and TRBJ2-7, the CDR3 gives the full variable domain: DSGVTQTPKHLITATGQRVTLRCSPRSGDLSVYWYQQSLDQGLQFLIQYYNGEERAKGNILERFSAQQFPDLHSELNLSSLELGDSALYFCASSVGGVSYEQYFGPGTRLTVT.

Worth noting for this clone: Other DNA sequences in this specimen translate into the identical CDR3. The chain recombines TRBV7-9 with TRBJ1-4; TRBD1 matches at 7 bases. Germline assignment: CDR1 SEHNR and CDR2 FQNEAQ (reference sequence). Trimming took 1 base from V and 5 from J; bases not matched to a gene: 7. The CDR3 consists of 16 residues. In DNA form, the CDR3 reads TGTGCCAGCAGCTTAGTCGGAACAGGGGTCAATGAAAAACTGTTTTTT. It specifies CASSLVGTGVNEKLFF.

The chain employs TRBV7-8 and TRBJ1-1; unclear D gene. V gave up 0 bases and J gave up 5 bases, with 10 bases separating them. This CDR3 contains 14 residues. Per the germline V gene, CDR1 is SGHVS and CDR2 is FQNEAQ. CDR3 sequence: CASSLAVDVTEAFF. Written as DNA, the CDR3 is TGTGCCAGCAGCTTAGCGGTGGATGTGACTGAAGCTTTCTTT.